Listed below are T cell receptor beta chains from one sample, sequenced in a study of T cell changes during pregnancy in multiple sclerosis. Assay: immunoSEQ multiplex PCR; the TCRdb copy retains only in-frame clones and omits some. The sample records about 59,000 clones, roughly 94% being singletons. The starting material was CD8+ T cells from peripheral blood mononuclear cells, obtained after pregnancy. Receptor source: a female donor with multiple sclerosis, enrolled in a pregnancy study. Each CDR3 is given with its conserved first and last residue. Each record gives: D gene, J gene, clone size, V gene, CDR3 DNA, CDR3 protein. D genes are given only for firm matches. The listing skips clone size in some rows; elsewhere it reads once, few, many or a size class.

d_gene: .
j_gene: TRBJ1-1
abundance: once
v_gene: TRBV27
CDR3nt: TGTGCCAGCAGTTTATCCGGGGGGGCCTACACTGAAGCTTTCTTT
CDR3aa: CASSLSGGAYTEAFF

d_gene: .
j_gene: TRBJ2-7
abundance: once
v_gene: TRBV30
CDR3nt: TGTGCCTGGAGTTTGGGGAGTACCTACGAGCAGTACTTC
CDR3aa: CAWSLGSTYEQYF

d_gene: TRBD2
j_gene: TRBJ2-3
abundance: .
v_gene: TRBV7-9
CDR3nt: TGTGCCAGCAGCCTTGGACTAGCGGACAACACAGATACGCAGTATTTT
CDR3aa: CASSLGLADNTDTQYF

d_gene: TRBD1
j_gene: TRBJ1-3
abundance: .
v_gene: TRBV11-2
CDR3nt: TGTGCCAGCAGCAAGACTCAGGGGGCTTGGGGAAACACCATATATTTT
CDR3aa: CASSKTQGAWGNTIYF

d_gene: .
j_gene: TRBJ1-5
abundance: .
v_gene: TRBV27
CDR3nt: TGTGCCAGCAGTTTAAGACAAGATCAGCCCCAGCATTTT
CDR3aa: CASSLRQDQPQHF

d_gene: TRBD1
j_gene: TRBJ1-1
abundance: .
v_gene: TRBV27
CDR3nt: TGTGCCAGCAGTCCACAGGGACAGCAGAACACTGAAGCTTTCTTT
CDR3aa: CASSPQGQQNTEAFF

d_gene: TRBD1
j_gene: TRBJ2-7
abundance: once
v_gene: TRBV27
CDR3nt: TGTGCCAGCAGTTCGCGGGACAGGGGGCGCGCATACGAGCAGTACTTC
CDR3aa: CASSSRDRGRAYEQYF

d_gene: .
j_gene: TRBJ1-2
abundance: once
v_gene: TRBV27
CDR3nt: TGTGCCAGCAGGCTGGGCGCAGGTTATGGCTACACCTTC
CDR3aa: CASRLGAGYGYTF

d_gene: .
j_gene: TRBJ2-3
abundance: .
v_gene: TRBV30
CDR3nt: TGTGCCTGGAAAGTCCTGTCCGGGGAGACGCAGTATTTT
CDR3aa: CAWKVLSGETQYF

d_gene: TRBD1
j_gene: TRBJ1-2
abundance: .
v_gene: TRBV5-5
CDR3nt: TGTGCCAGCAGCTTGAGGGGACAGGGCCGCGGCTACACCTTC
CDR3aa: CASSLRGQGRGYTF